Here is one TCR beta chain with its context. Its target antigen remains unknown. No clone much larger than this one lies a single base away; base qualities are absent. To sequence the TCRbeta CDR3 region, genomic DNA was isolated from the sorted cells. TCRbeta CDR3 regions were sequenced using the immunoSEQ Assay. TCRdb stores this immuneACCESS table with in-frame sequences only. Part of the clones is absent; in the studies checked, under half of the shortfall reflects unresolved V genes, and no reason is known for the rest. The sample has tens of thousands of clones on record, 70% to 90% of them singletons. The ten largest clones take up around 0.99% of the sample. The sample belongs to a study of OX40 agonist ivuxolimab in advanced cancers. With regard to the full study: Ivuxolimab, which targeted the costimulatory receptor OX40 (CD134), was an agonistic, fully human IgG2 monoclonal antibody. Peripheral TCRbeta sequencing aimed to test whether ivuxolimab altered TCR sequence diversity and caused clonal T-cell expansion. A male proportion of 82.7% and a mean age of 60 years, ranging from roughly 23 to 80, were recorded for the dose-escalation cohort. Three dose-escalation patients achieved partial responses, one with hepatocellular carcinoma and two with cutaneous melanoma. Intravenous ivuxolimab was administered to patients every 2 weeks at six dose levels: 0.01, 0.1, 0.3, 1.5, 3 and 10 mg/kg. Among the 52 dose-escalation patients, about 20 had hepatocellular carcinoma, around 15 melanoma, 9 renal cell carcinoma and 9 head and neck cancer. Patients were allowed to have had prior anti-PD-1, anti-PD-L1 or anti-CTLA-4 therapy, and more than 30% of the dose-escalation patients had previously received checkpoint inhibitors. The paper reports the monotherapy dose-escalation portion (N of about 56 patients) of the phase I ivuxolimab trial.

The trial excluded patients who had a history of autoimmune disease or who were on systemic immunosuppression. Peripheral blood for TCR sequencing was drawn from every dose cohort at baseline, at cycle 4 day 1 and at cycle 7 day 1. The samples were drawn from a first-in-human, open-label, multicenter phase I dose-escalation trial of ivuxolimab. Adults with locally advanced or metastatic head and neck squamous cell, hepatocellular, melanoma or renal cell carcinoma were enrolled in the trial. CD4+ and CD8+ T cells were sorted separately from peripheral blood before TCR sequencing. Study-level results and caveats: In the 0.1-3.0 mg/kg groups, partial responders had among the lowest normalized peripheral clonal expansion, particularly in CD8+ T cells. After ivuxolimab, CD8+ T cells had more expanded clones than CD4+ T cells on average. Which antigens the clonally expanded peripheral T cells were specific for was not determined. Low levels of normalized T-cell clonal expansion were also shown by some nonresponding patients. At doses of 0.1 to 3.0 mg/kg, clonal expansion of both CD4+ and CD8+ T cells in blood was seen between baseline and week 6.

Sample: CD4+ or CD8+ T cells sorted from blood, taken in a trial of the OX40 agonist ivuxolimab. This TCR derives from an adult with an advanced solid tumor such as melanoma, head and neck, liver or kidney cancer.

The CDR3 corresponds to CASSYSGTGPQTQYF. The DNA sequence is given as TGTGCCAGCAGCTATTCCGGGACAGGGCCTCAGACCCAGTACTTC. This sequence uses TRBV5-4 and TRBJ2-5; TRBD1 agrees with 9 junctional bases. The CDR3, from cysteine to phenylalanine, totals 15 residues. Only the CDR3 part of the read is kept: 45 bases, read in frame from the first base. V is pruned by 3 bases and J by 6 bases, leaving 9 bases of the junction without a gene match. The germline V gene (reference sequence) provides CDR1 SGHNT and CDR2 YYREEE.